The 2 T cell receptor beta chains below come from one sample, sequenced in a study of cytomegalovirus exposure and HLA in healthy donors. Primers: 60 Vbeta forward and 13 Jbeta reverse. Clones were sequenced by immunoSEQ multiplex PCR, and TCRdb holds only the in-frame ones, with some missing. The sample features fewer than 85,000 clones, with under 4% in its top ten. The sample was PBMCs. These receptor sequences come from a female donor in good health and CMV-seropositive.

V and J are TRBV4-3 and TRBJ2-2; TRBD2 matches 9 bases. J gave up 3 bases and V 1 base, and 6 bases lay outside the gene matches. Per germline, CDR1 LGHNA and CDR2 YSLEER. This CDR3 has 17 amino acids. In nucleotides, the CDR3 is TGCGCCAGCAGCCAAGTCTTAGCGGGGGACGACACCGGGGAGCTGTTTTTT. Encoded protein: CASSQVLAGDDTGELFF.

The rearrangement joins TRBV6-6 to TRBJ2-7; 8 nucleotides match TRBD1. The V segment lost 4 bases and the J segment 5 bases; nucleotides outside the gene matches: 13. The CDR3 has 16 residues. Germline CDR1 MNHNY, CDR2 SVGAGI (reference sequence). CDR3 DNA: TGTGCCAGCAGTTGGCTGACAGGGGACTTTCCTAACGAGCAGTACTTC. Amino acid sequence: CASSWLTGDFPNEQYF.